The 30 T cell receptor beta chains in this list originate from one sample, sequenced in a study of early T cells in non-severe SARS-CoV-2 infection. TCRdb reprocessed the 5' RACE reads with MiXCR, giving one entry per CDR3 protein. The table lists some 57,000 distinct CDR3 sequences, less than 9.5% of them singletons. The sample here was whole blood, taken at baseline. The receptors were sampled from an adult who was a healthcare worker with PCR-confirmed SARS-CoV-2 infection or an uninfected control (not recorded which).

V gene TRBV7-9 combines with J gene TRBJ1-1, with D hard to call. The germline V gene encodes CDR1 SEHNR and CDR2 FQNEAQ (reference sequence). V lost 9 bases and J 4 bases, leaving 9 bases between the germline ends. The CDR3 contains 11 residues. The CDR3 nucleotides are TGTGCCAGTTGTGGTGGCACTGAAGCTTTCTTT. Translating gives CASCGGTEAFF.

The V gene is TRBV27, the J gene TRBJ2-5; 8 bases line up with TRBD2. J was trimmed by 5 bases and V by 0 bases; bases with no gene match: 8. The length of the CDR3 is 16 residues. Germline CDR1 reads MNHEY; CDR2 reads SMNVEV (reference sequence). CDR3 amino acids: CASSLSLASGSETQYF. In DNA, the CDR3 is TGTGCCAGCAGTTTATCATTGGCTAGCGGGTCGGAGACCCAGTACTTC.

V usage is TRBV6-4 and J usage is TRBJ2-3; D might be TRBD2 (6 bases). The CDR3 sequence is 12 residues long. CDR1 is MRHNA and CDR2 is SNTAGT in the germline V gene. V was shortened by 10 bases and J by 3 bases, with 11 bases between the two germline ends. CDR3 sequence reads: CATSAGTDTQYF. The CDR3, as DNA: TGTGCCACCTCCGCGGGGACAGATACGCAGTATTTT.

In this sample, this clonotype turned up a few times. DNA for the CDR3: TGTGCCAGCAGCTTGGGGCTTCGACAGGATCTCTTCAATATGAACACTGAAGCTTTCTTT. Translating gives CASSLGLRQDLFNMNTEAFF. V and J are TRBV5-8 and TRBJ1-1; D is perhaps TRBD1 (6 bases). Per germline, CDR1 SGHTS and CDR2 YDEGEE. V was shortened by 0 bases and J by 0 bases, with 24 bases between the two germline ends. The CDR3 spans 20 residues.

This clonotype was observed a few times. The CDR3 here is CASSYSSSGGGEQYF. The DNA of the CDR3 is TGTGCCAGCAGTTACTCTTCTAGCGGGGGAGGCGAGCAGTACTTC. J is TRBJ2-7 and V is TRBV6-5, with 10 bases identical to TRBD2. V lost 0 bases and J lost 6; bases outside the gene matches: 5. Germline CDR1 is MNHEY and CDR2 is SVGAGI. The CDR3 covers 15 residues.

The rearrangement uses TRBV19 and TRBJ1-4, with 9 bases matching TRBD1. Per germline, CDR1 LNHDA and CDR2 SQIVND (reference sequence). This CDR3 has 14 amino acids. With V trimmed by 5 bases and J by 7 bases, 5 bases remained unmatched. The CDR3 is CASSRGQGGEKLFF. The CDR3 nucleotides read TGTGCCAGTAGTCGGGGACAGGGAGGTGAAAAACTGTTTTTT.

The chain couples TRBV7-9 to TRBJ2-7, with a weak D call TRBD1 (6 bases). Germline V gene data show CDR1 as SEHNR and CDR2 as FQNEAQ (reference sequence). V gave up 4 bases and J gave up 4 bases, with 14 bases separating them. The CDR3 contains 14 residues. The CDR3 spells CASSSNRDGYEQYF. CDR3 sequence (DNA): TGTGCCAGCAGCTCCAACAGGGACGGTTACGAGCAGTACTTC.

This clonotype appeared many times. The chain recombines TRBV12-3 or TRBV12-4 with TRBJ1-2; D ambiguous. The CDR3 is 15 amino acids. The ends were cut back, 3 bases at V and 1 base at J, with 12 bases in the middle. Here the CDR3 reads CASSLRRNFNYGYTF. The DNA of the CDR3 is TGTGCCAGCAGTTTGAGGAGAAATTTTAACTATGGCTACACCTTC.

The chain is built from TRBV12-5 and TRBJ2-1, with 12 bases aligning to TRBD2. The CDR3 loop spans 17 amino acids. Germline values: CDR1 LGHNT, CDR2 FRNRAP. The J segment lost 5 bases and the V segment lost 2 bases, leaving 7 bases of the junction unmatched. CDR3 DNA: TGTGCTAGTGGTTTGATCTTGACTAGCGGGAGTCACAATGAGCAGTTCTTC. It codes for CASGLILTSGSHNEQFF.

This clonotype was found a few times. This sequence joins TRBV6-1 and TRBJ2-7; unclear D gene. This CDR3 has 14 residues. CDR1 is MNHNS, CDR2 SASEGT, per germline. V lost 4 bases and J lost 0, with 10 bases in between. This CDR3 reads CASSGRTDSYEQYF. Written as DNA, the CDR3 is TGTGCCAGCAGTGGGAGAACAGACTCCTACGAGCAGTACTTC.

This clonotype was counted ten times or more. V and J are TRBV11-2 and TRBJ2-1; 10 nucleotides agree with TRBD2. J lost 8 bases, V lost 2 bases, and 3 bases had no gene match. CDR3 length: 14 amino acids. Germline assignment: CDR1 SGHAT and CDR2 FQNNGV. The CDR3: CASSLPSGSYEQFF. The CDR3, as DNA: TGTGCCAGCAGCTTACCTAGCGGGAGCTATGAGCAGTTCTTC.

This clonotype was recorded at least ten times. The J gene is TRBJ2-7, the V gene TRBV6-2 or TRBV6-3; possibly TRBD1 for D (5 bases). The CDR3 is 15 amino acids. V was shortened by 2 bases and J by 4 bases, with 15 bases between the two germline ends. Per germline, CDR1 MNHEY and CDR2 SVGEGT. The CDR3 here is CASSYPPAGPYEQYF. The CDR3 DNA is TGTGCCAGCAGTTACCCCCCAGCAGGGCCGTACGAGCAGTACTTC.

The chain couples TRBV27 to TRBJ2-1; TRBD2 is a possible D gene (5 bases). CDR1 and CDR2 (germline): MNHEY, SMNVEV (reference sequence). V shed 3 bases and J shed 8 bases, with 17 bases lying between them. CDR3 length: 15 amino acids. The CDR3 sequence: CASSFKFGGWDEQFF. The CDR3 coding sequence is TGTGCCAGCAGTTTTAAGTTCGGCGGGTGGGATGAGCAGTTCTTC.

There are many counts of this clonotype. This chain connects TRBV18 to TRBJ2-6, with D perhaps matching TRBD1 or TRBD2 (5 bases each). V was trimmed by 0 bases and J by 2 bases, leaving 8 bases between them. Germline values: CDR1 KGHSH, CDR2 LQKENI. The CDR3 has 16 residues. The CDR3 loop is CASSPPGVPGANVLTF. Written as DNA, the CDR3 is TGTGCCAGCTCACCACCGGGGGTACCTGGGGCCAACGTCCTGACTTTC.

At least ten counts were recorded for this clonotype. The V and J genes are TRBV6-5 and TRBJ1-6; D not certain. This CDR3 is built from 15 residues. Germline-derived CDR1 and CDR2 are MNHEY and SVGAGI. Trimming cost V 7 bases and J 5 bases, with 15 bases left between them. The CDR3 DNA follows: TGTGCCAGCACTCGAGCAGATCGGAATAATTCACCCCTCCACTTT. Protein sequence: CASTRADRNNSPLHF.

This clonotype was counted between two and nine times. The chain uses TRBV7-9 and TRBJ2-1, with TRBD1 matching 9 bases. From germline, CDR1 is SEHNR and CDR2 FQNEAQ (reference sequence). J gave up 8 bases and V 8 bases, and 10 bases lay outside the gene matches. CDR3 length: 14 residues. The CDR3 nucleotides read TGTGCCAGCGGTTTGGGACAGGGAGTCGATGAGCAGTTCTTC. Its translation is CASGLGQGVDEQFF.

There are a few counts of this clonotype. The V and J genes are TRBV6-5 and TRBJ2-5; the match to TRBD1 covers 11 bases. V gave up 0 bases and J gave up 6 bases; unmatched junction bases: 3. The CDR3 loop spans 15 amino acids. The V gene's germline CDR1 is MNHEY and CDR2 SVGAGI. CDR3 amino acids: CASSYSGTGGQTQYF. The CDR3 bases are TGTGCCAGCAGTTACTCCGGGACAGGGGGTCAGACCCAGTACTTC.

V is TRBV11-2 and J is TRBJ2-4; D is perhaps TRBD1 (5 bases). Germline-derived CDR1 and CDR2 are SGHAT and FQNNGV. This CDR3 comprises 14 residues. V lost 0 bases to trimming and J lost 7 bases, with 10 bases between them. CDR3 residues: CASSLERTMNIQYF. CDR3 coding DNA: TGTGCCAGCAGCTTAGAAAGGACAATGAACATTCAGTACTTC.

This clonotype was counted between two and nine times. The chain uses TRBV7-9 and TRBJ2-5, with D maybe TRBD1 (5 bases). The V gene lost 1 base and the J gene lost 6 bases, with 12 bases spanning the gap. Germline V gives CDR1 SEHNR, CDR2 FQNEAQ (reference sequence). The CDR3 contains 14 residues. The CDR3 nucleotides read TGTGCCAGCAGCTTAGAGGCAGGGTTGCAGACCCAGTACTTC. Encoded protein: CASSLEAGLQTQYF.

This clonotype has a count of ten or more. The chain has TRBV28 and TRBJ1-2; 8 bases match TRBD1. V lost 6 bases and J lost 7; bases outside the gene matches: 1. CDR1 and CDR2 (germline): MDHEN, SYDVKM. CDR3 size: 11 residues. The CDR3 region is CASRGQAGYTF. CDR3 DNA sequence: TGTGCCAGCAGGGGACAGGCTGGCTACACCTTC.

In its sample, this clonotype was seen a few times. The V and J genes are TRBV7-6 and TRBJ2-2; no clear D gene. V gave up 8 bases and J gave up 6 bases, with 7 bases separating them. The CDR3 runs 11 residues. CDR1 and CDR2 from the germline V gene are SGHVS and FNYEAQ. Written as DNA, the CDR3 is TGTGCCAGCTCCCTGTCCGGGGAGCTGTTTTTT. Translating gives CASSLSGELFF. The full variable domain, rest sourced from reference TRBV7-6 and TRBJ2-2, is GAGVSQSPRYKVTKRGQDVALRCDPISGHVSLYWYRQALGQGPEFLTYFNYEAQQDKSGLPNDRFSAERPEGSISTLTIQRTEQRDSAMYRCASSLSGELFFGEGSRLTVL.

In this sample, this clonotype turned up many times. For the CDR3, the DNA is TGTGCCAGCAGCCCCACCTGGGCTGAGCAGTTCTTC. This sequence encodes CASSPTWAEQFF. The chain has TRBV7-8 and TRBJ2-1; D gene unclear. The CDR3 runs 12 residues. Germline-derived CDR1 and CDR2 are SGHVS and FQNEAQ. The V end was cut by 5 bases, the J end by 9 bases, with 11 bases between.

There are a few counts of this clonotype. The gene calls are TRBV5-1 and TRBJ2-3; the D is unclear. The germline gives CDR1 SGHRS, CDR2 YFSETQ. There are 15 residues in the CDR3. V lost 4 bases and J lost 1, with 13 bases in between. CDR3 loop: CASSTDLVGTDTQYF. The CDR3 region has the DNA TGCGCCAGCAGCACCGACCTAGTCGGCACAGATACGCAGTATTTT.

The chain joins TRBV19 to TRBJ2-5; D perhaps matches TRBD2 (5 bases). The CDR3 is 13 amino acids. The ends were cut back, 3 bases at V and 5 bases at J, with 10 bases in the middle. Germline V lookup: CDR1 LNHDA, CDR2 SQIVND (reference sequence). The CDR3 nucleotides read TGTGCCAGTAGTATTTCTCCGGGGGAGACCCAGTACTTC. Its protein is CASSISPGETQYF. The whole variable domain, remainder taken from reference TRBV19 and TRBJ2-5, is DGGITQSPKYLFRKEGQNVTLSCEQNLNHDAMYWYRQDPGQGLRLIYYSQIVNDFQKGDIAEGYSVSREKKESFPLTVTSAQKNPTAFYLCASSISPGETQYFGPGTRLLVL.

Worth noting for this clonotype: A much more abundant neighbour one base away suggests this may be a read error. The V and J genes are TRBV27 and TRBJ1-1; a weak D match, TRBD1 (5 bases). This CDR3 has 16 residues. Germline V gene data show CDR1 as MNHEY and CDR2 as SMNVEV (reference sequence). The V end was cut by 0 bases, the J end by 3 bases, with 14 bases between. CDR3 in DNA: TGTGCCAGCAGTTTATCTTGGGCAGGGTGGCACACTGAAGCTTTCTTT. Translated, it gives CASSLSWAGWHTEAFF.

The CDR3, as DNA: TGTGCCAGCAGTGAGGATAACACCGGGGAGCTGTTTTTT. This sequence encodes CASSEDNTGELFF. V and J are TRBV12-3 or TRBV12-4 and TRBJ2-2; D is ambiguous. CDR3 size: 13 residues. V shed 5 bases and J shed 2 bases, with 6 bases lying between them.

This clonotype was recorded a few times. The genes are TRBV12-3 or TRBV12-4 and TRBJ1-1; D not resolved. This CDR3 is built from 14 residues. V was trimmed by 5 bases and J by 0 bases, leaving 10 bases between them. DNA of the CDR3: TGTGCCAGCAGTACTTCTCCTATGAACACTGAAGCTTTCTTT. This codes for CASSTSPMNTEAFF.

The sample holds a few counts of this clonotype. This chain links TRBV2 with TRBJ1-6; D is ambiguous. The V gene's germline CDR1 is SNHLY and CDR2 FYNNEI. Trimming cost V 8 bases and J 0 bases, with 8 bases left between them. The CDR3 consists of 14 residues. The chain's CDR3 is CASGVSSYNSPLHF. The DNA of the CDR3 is TGTGCCAGCGGGGTGAGCTCCTATAATTCACCCCTCCACTTT.

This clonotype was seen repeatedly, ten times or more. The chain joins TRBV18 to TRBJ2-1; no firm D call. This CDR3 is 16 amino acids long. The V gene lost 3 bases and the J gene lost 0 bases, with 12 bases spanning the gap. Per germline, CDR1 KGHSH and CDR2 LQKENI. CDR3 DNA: TGTGCCAGCTCACCTACCGCTAGAGGCTCCTACAATGAGCAGTTCTTC. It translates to CASSPTARGSYNEQFF.

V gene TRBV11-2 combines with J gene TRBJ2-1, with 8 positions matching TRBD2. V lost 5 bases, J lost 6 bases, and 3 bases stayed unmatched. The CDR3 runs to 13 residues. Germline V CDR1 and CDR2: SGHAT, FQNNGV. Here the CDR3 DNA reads TGTGCCAGCAGCCAGGGGACTAGCAATGAGCAGTTCTTC. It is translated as CASSQGTSNEQFF.